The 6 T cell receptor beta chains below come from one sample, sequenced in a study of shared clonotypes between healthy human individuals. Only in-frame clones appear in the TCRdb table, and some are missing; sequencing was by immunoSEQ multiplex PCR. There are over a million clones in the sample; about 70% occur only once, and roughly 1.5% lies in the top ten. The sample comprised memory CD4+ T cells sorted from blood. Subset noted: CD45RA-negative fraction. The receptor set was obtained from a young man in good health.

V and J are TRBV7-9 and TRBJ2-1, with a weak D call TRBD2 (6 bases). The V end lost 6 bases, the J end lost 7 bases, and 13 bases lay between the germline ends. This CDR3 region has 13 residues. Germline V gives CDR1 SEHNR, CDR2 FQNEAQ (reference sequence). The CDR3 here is CASRVWLANEQFF. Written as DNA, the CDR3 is TGTGCCAGCAGAGTTTGGCTAGCGAATGAGCAGTTCTTC. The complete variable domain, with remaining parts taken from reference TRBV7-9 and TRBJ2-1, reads DTGVSQNPRHKITKRGQNVTFRCDPISEHNRLYWYRQTLGQGPEFLTYFQNEAQLEKSRLLSDRFSAERPKGSFSTLEIQRTEQGDSAMYLCASRVWLANEQFFGPGTRLTVL.

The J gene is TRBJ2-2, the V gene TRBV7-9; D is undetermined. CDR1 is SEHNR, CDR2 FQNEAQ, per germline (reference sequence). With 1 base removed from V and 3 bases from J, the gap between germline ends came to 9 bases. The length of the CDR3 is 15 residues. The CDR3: CASSLVVGYTGELFF. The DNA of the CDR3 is TGTGCCAGCAGCTTAGTGGTTGGCTACACCGGGGAGCTGTTTTTT.

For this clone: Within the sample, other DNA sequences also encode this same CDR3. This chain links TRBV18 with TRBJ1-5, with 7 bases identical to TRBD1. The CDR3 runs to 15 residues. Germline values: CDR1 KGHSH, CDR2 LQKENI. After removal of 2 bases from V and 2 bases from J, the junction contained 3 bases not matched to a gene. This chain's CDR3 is CASSPNTGGNQPQHF. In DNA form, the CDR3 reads TGTGCCAGCTCACCAAACACAGGGGGCAATCAGCCCCAGCATTTT.

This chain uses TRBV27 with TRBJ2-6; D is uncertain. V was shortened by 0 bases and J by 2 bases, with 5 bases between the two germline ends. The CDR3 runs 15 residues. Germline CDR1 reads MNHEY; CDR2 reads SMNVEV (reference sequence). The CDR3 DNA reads TGTGCCAGCAGTTTATCGCTAGCTGGGGCCAACGTCCTGACTTTC. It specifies CASSLSLAGANVLTF.

The CDR3 loop reads CASSFDRGPTEAFF. The CDR3 DNA reads TGTGCCAGCAGCTTCGACAGGGGGCCAACTGAAGCTTTCTTT. This chain uses TRBV5-6 with TRBJ1-1; 10 nucleotides match TRBD1. The CDR3 length is 14 residues. Germline V gene lookup returns CDR1 SGHDT and CDR2 YYEEEE. The J segment lost 5 bases and the V segment lost 2 bases, leaving 3 bases of the junction unmatched.

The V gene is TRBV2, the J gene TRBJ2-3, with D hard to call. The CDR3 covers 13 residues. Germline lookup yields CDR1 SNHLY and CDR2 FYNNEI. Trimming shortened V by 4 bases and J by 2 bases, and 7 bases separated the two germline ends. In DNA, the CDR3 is TGTGCCAGCAGTGGGATTACCACAGATACGCAGTATTTT. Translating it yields CASSGITTDTQYF.